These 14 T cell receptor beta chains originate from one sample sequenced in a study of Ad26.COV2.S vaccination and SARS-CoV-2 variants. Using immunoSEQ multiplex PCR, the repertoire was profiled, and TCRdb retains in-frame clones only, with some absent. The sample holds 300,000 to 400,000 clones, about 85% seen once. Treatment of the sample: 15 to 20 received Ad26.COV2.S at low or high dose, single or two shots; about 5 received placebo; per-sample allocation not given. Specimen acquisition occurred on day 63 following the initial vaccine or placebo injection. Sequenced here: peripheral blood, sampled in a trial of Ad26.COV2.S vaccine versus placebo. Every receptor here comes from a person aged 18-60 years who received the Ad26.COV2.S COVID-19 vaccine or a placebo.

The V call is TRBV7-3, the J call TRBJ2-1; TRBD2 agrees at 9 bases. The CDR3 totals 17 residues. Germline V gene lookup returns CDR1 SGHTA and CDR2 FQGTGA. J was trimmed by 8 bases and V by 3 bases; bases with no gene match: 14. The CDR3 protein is CASSFPGLATVFDEQFF. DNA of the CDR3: TGTGCCAGCAGCTTTCCGGGACTAGCAACCGTCTTCGATGAGCAGTTCTTC.

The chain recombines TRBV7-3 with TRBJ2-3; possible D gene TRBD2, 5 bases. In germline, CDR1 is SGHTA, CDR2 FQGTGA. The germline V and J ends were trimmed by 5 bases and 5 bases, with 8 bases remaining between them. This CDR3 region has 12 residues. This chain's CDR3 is CASSAAGDTQYF. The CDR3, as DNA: TGTGCCAGCAGCGCCGCGGGAGATACGCAGTATTTT.

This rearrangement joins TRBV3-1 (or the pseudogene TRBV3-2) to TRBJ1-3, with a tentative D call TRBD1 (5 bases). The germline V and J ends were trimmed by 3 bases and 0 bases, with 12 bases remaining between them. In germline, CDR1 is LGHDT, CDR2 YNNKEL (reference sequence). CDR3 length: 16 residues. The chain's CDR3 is CASSQLGGNSGNTIYF. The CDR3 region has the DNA TGTGCCAGCAGCCAGCTTGGGGGAAACTCTGGAAACACCATATATTTT.

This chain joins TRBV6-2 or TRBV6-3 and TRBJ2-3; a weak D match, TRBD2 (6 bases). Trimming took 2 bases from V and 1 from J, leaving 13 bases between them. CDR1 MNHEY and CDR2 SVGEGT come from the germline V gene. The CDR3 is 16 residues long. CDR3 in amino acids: CASSYPTSGGTDTQYF. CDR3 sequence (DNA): TGTGCCAGCAGTTACCCCACGTCGGGAGGCACAGATACGCAGTATTTT.

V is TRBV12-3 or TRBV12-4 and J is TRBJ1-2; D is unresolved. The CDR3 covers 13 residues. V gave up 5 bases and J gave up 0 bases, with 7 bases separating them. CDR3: CASSLPTNYGYTF. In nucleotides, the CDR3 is TGTGCCAGCAGTCTTCCGACTAACTATGGCTACACCTTC.

For the CDR3, the DNA is TGTGCCAGCAGTAGACTAGCGGGAGGGCTTTCCGGGGAGCTGTTTTTT. This codes for CASSRLAGGLSGELFF. The rearrangement joins TRBV2 to TRBJ2-2; 14 bases are shared with TRBD2. The CDR3 spans 16 residues. Germline lookup yields CDR1 SNHLY and CDR2 FYNNEI. V gave up 5 bases and J gave up 6 bases; unmatched junction bases: 5.

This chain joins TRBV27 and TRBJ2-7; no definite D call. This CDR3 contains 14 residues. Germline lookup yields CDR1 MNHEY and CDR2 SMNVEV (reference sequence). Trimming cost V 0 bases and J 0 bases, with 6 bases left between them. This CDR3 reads CASSLSDRSYEQYF. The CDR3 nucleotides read TGTGCCAGCAGTTTATCCGACCGCTCCTACGAGCAGTACTTC.

Here the CDR3 DNA reads TGTGCCAGCGGGGGACTAGCGCTCACCGGGGAGCTGTTTTTT. Amino acids: CASGGLALTGELFF. The rearrangement uses TRBV19 and TRBJ2-2; 10 nucleotides match TRBD2. This CDR3 contains 14 residues. V dropped 9 bases and J dropped 4; count of bases not matched to a gene: 5. Germline CDR1 is LNHDA and CDR2 is SQIVND (reference sequence).

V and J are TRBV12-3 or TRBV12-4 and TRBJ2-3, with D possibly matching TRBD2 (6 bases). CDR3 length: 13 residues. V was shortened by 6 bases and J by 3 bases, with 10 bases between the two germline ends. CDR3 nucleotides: TGTGCCAGCAGCGGCGGGACGACAGATACGCAGTATTTT. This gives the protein CASSGGTTDTQYF.

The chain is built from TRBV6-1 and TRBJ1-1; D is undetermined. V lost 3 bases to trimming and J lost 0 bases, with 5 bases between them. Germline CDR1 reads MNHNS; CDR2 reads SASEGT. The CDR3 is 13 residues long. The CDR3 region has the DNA TGTGCCAGCAGTGAGAGACTGAACACTGAAGCTTTCTTT. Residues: CASSERLNTEAFF.

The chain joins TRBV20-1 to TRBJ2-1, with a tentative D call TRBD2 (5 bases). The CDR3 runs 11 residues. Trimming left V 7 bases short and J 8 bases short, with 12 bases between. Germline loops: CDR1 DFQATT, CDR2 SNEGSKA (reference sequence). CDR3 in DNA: TGCAGTGGACAACTAGGCGATGAGCAGTTCTTC. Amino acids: CSGQLGDEQFF.

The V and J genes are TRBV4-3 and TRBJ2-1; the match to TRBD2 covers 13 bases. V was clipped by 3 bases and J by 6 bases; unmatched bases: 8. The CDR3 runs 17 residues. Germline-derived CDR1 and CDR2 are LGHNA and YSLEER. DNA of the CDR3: TGCGCCAGCAGCCATCCTGGACTAGCGGGAGTATCCAATGAGCAGTTCTTC. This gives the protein CASSHPGLAGVSNEQFF.

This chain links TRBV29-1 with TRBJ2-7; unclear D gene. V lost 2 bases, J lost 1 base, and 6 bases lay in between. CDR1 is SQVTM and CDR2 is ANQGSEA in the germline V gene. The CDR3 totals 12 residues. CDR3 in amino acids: CSVERGSYEQYF. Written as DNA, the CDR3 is TGCAGCGTTGAACGTGGGTCCTACGAGCAGTACTTC.

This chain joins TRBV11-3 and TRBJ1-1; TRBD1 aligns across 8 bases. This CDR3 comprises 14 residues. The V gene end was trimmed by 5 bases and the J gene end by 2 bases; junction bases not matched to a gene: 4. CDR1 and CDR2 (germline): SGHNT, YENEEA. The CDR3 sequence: CASSTGTGNTEAFF. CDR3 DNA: TGTGCCAGCAGCACCGGGACAGGAAACACTGAAGCTTTCTTT.